This TCR beta chain came from a study of blood T cells in healthy people across ages. Russia was home to the donors, healthy Caucasian individuals aged roughly 6 to 95. The germline V gene encodes CDR1 MNHEY and CDR2 SVGEGT. CDR3 size: 14 residues. A second PCR of roughly 7 to 11 cycles used a sample-barcoded 5' primer and a J-beta primer mix. Each single sample gave us at least 3 million CDR3-containing paired-end reads. Each CDR3 protein is one row after TCRdb ran MiXCR on the 5' RACE reads. The data contain 850,000 to 950,000 distinct CDR3 sequences, around 26% of them singletons. For this clonotype: This may arise from a read error, as a much more abundant clone is one base away.

The chain carries TRBV6-2 or TRBV6-3 and TRBJ1-2; the match to TRBD1 covers 7 bases. The origin of this receptor is a woman of 80 years or more in good health. The specimen sequenced was blood. The CDR3 loop is CVSSGDSVNYGYTF. CDR3 nucleotides: TGTGTCAGCAGTGGGGACAGCGTAAACTATGGCTACACCTTC.